This TCR beta chain derives from a study of blood T cell repertoires in COVID-19. Assay: immunoSEQ multiplex PCR; the TCRdb copy retains only in-frame clones and omits some. The table has under 300,000 clones, about 87% seen once. V was pared by 3 bases and J by 0 bases, with 5 bases between. The CDR3 is 13 residues long. Germline lookup yields CDR1 KGHSY and CDR2 FQNENV. This rearrangement joins TRBV16 to TRBJ2-5; no clear D gene. Sequencing was carried out using PBMCs or T cells enriched from blood (not recorded which). The clonotype originates from a woman between 50 and 59 years old who had recovered from COVID-19. The CDR3 DNA is TGTGCCAGCAGCCACCAGTACCAAGAGACCCAGTACTTC. Amino acids: CASSHQYQETQYF. The complete variable domain, with remaining parts taken from reference TRBV16 and TRBJ2-5, reads GEEVAQTPKHLVRGEGQKAKLYCAPIKGHSYVFWYQQVLKNEFKFLISFQNENVFDETGMPKERFSAKCLPNSPCSLEIQATKLEDSAVYFCASSHQYQETQYFGPGTRLLVL.